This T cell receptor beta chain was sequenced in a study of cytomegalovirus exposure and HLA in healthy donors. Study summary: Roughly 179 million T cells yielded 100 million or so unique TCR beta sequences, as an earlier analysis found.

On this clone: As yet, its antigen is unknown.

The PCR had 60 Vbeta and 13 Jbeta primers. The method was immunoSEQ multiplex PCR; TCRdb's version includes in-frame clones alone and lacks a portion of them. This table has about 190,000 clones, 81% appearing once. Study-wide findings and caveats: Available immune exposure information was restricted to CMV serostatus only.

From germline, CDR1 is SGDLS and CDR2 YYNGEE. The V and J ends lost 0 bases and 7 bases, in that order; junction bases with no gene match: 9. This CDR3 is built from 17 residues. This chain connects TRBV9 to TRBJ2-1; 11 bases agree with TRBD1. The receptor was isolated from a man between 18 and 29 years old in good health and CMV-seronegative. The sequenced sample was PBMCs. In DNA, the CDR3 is TGTGCCAGCAGCGTAGGTTTAAGGGACAGGGGGGATAATGAGCAGTTCTTC. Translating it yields CASSVGLRDRGDNEQFF. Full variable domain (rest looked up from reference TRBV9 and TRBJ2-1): DSGVTQTPKHLITATGQRVTLRCSPRSGDLSVYWYQQSLDQGLQFLIQYYNGEERAKGNILERFSAQQFPDLHSELNLSSLELGDSALYFCASSVGLRDRGDNEQFFGPGTRLTVL.